These 10 T cell receptor beta chains were sequenced from one sample in a study of Tregs in tolerant kidney transplant recipients. Generated by immunoSEQ multiplex PCR, the TCRdb table keeps only in-frame clones and is missing some. The sample consists of around 15,000 clones, around four fifths of them appearing once. This specimen was Tregs from blood, taken before the transplant. The source is a human donor who received a combined kidney and bone marrow transplant.

This sequence joins TRBV10-3 and TRBJ2-2; D gene unclear. The CDR3 has 11 amino acids. Germline CDR1 and CDR2: ENHRY and SYGVKD. Trimming cost V 10 bases and J 1 base, with 4 bases left between them. CDR3 in amino acids: CATQNTGELFF. CDR3 bases: TGTGCCACCCAGAACACCGGGGAGCTGTTTTTT.

The chain couples TRBV29-1 to TRBJ2-3, with 7 bases that match TRBD1. Germline CDR1 reads SQVTM; CDR2 reads ANQGSEA. CDR3 length: 18 residues. V was pared by 6 bases and J by 3 bases, with 21 bases of the junction left unmatched. CDR3 amino acids: CSVDGRVDRAFGTDTQYF. In DNA form, the CDR3 reads TGCAGCGTCGACGGTCGGGTCGACAGGGCGTTTGGAACAGATACGCAGTATTTT.

The V call is TRBV4-1, the J call TRBJ1-2; D remains unclear. CDR1 is MGHRA, CDR2 YSYEKL, per germline. Trimming pared 1 base from V and 4 bases from J, leaving 16 bases between. This CDR3 is 16 amino acids long. The CDR3 DNA sequence: TGCGCCAGCAGCCAAGGACGCAGAGGTTTTCTCTATGGCTACACCTTC. Translation gives CASSQGRRGFLYGYTF.

The chain combines TRBV25-1 with TRBJ2-5; 11 bases are a match to TRBD2. Germline-derived CDR1 and CDR2 are MGHDK and SYGVNS. V shed 4 bases, J shed 2 bases, and the junction held 6 bases outside the gene matches. The length of the CDR3 is 16 residues. CDR3 nucleotide sequence: TGTGCCAGCAGTGGTAGGCGACTAGCGGGACAAGAGACCCAGTACTTC. It encodes CASSGRRLAGQETQYF.

The genes are TRBV6-5 and TRBJ1-1, with D possibly TRBD1 on 6 matching bases. V dropped 6 bases and J dropped 4 bases, with 18 bases sitting between them. CDR1 and CDR2 from the germline V gene are MNHEY and SVGAGI. The CDR3 is made up of 15 amino acids. The chain's CDR3 is CASRLLQGRGTEAFF. Written as DNA, the CDR3 is TGTGCCAGCAGATTACTACAGGGTCGAGGCACTGAAGCTTTCTTT.

This chain links TRBV19 with TRBJ2-3; 11 bases map to TRBD2. Germline values: CDR1 LNHDA, CDR2 SQIVND (reference sequence). The CDR3 totals 16 residues. J gave up 1 base and V 4 bases, and 4 bases lay outside the gene matches. CDR3: CASSKLAGVGTDTQYF. The CDR3 DNA is TGTGCCAGTAGTAAACTAGCGGGAGTCGGCACAGATACGCAGTATTTT.

This rearrangement joins TRBV7-2 to TRBJ2-7; 8 bases are shared with TRBD1. CDR1 is SGHTA, CDR2 FQGNSA, per germline. The ends lost 6 bases at V and 1 base at J; junction bases unmatched: 5. This CDR3 region has 14 residues. The DNA of the CDR3 is TGTGCCAGCAGAACGACAGGGGCGTCCTACGAGCAGTACTTC. Translating it yields CASRTTGASYEQYF.

V is TRBV29-1 and J is TRBJ2-1; D is ambiguous. The germline CDR1 and CDR2 sequences are SQVTM and ANQGSEA. The CDR3 totals 12 residues. V dropped 5 bases and J dropped 4 bases, with 9 bases sitting between them. CDR3 loop: CSVTGGYNEQFF. In DNA form, the CDR3 reads TGCAGCGTTACTGGCGGTTACAATGAGCAGTTCTTC.

About this clone: At one of its ends the junction is not consistent with the germline gene, which may arise from a read error. The rearrangement joins TRBV5-1 to TRBJ2-5; 8 bases agree with TRBD1. Germline loops: CDR1 SGHRS, CDR2 YFSETQ. This CDR3 has 19 amino acids. The CDR3 spells CASSLDRRDFGTGQVTQYF. In nucleotides, the CDR3 is TGCGCCAGCAGCTTGGACCGGCGAGACTTCGGGACAGGTCAAGTGACCCAGTACTTC. Variable domain in full (rest from reference TRBV5-1 and TRBJ2-5): KAGVTQTPRYLIKTRGQQVTLSCSPISGHRSVSWYQQTPGQGLQFLFEYFSETQRNKGNFPGRFSGRQFSNSRSEMNVSTLELGDSALYLCASSLDRRDFGTGQVTQYFGPGTRLLVL.

This chain joins TRBV6-1 and TRBJ1-1; no clear D. The CDR3 covers 12 residues. Germline-derived CDR1 and CDR2 are MNHNS and SASEGT. V lost 0 bases to trimming and J lost 6 bases, with 5 bases between them. The CDR3 sequence: CASSEARAEAFF. As DNA, the CDR3 is TGTGCCAGCAGTGAAGCGCGGGCTGAAGCTTTCTTT.